Sequencing of this T cell receptor (beta chain) was carried out in a study of Graves' ophthalmopathy and Graves' hyperthyroidism. This clonotype was recorded a few times. Amplification of TCR beta CDR3 regions used RNA transcripts. Investigators did first-round RT-PCR with HTBI primers, then second-round multiplex PCR. TCRdb re-analysed the multiplex PCR reads in MiXCR, keeping a single row per CDR3 protein. The sample has approximately 540,000 distinct CDR3 sequences, approximately 35% seen once; the top ten hold around 4.6%. The germline CDR1 and CDR2 sequences are SEHNR and FQNEAQ (reference sequence). Trimming removed 5 bases from V and 4 bases from J, with 17 bases in between. The CDR3 consists of 15 residues.

The V gene is TRBV7-9, the J gene TRBJ1-1; tentative D call: TRBD1 (6 bases). Sequencing was performed on peripheral blood or thyroid tissue (not recorded which). The source is an adult man with Graves' hyperthyroidism. The CDR3 DNA is TGTGCCAGCAGCAGGGGGGCCAACGCCCCCACTGAAGCTTTCTTT. Translating it yields CASSRGANAPTEAFF. Looking up the rest from reference TRBV7-9 and TRBJ1-1 gives the full variable domain: DTGVSQNPRHKITKRGQNVTFRCDPISEHNRLYWYRQTLGQGPEFLTYFQNEAQLEKSRLLSDRFSAERPKGSFSTLEIQRTEQGDSAMYLCASSRGANAPTEAFFGQGTRLTVV.